This TCR beta chain is drawn from a study of shared clonotypes between healthy human individuals. At the level of the study: A donor's plate count was three for CD4 naive and three for CD4 memory; CD8 naive had two and CD8 memory one.

Each replicate PCR on the sorted subsets used about 220 ng DNA (around 30,000 T cell genomes). Generated by immunoSEQ multiplex PCR, the TCRdb table keeps only in-frame clones and is missing some. The repertoire includes 650,000 to 700,000 clones, roughly 88% of them detected once, and 34% sits in the top ten. The study, taken as a whole, reports: Naive CD4 clonotypes were shared across a handful of donors at about 5.3%.

On this clone: The antigen remains undetermined.

Germline V lookup: CDR1 SGDLS, CDR2 YYNGEE. Trimming left V 4 bases short and J 3 bases short, with 5 bases between. The CDR3 covers 12 residues. The sample taken for sequencing was memory CD8+ T cells from PBMCs. Subset denoted: CD45RO+ cells pooled with CCR7-negative TemRA cells. This sequence joins TRBV9 and TRBJ2-1; D is unresolved. This clonotype was sampled from a man between 18 and 29 years old in good health. Some clones in this sample may be carry-over from other donors' samples. The CDR3 region has the DNA TGTGCCAGCAGCCCAAACTACAATGAGCAGTTCTTC. This encodes CASSPNYNEQFF.